This TCR beta chain originates from a study of post-analysis software for immune sequencing data. Study-level results: Roughly 5 TRBV segments, TRBV5-6, TRBV5-1 and TRBV20-1 among them, were found more frequent in patients than controls.

Every TCR beta cDNA library bore unique molecular identifiers. Roughly 490,000 cDNA molecules came from about 1 to 10 million T cells. Via MiXCR, TCRdb re-called the PCR reads, giving one row per CDR3 protein. Of 650,000 to 850,000 distinct CDR3 sequences in the sample, about 45% are singletons; the top ten hold approximately 5%. Trimming stripped 2 bases from V and 15 bases from J, with 17 bases between. Germline V gene sequence: CDR1 DFQATT, CDR2 SNEGSKA (reference sequence). CDR3 length: 12 residues. In the case of this clonotype: Its antigen is not identified.

The receptor comes from a girl between 5 and 17 years old with multiple sclerosis. The chain employs TRBV20-1 and TRBJ2-1; maybe TRBD2 (6 bases). The sequencing sample was made of blood. The CDR3, as DNA: TGCAGTGCTAGACCGTTGACCCGGGGGTGGTTCTTC. It translates to CSARPLTRGWFF.